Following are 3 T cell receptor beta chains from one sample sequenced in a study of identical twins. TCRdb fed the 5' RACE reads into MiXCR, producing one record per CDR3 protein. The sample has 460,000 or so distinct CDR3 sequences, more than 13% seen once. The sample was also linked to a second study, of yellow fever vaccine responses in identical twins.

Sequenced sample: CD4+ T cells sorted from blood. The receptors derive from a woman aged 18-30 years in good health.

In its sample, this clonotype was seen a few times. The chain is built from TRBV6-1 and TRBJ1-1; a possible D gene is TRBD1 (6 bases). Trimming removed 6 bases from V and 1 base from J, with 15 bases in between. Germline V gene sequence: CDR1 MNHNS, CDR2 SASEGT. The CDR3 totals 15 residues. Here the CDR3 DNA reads TGTGCCAGCAGACCGGACAGAGCTTCGAACACTGAAGCTTTCTTT. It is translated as CASRPDRASNTEAFF.

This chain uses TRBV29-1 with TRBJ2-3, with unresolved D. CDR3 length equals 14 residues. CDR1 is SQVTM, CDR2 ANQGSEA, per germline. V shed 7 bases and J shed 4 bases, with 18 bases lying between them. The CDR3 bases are TGCAGCGCAAGCCACCCGCAGCCCTCAGATACGCAGTATTTT. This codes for CSASHPQPSDTQYF.

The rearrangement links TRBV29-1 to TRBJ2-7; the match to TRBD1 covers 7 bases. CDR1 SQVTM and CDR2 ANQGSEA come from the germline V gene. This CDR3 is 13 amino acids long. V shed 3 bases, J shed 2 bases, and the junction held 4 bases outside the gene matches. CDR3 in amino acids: CSVERQGTYEQYF. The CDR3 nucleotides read TGCAGCGTTGAGAGACAGGGAACCTACGAGCAGTACTTC.